This T cell receptor beta chain was recovered during a study of T cell repertoires in cytomegalovirus infection. From germline, CDR1 is MDHEN and CDR2 SYDVKM. The CDR3 sequence is 15 residues long. V shed 1 base and J shed 5 bases, with 11 bases lying between them. The table lists this clonotype with a count of one. What it binds is unknown. TCRdb redid the calling of the reads with MiXCR, one entry per CDR3 protein. The sample lists about 900,000 distinct CDR3 sequences, around 32% occurring once. Material: cultured CD8+ T cells from PBMCs, obtained from culture after CMV antigen stimulation. The sequence derives from a human donor in good health (CMV status not recorded). Some clones in this sample may be carry-over from other donors' samples. This chain uses TRBV28 with TRBJ1-4; D gene unclear. The DNA of the CDR3 is TGTGCCAGCAGTTTATTGCCGCAGGAGAATGAAAAACTGTTTTTT. This gives the protein CASSLLPQENEKLFF.